The source of this T cell receptor (beta chain) is a study of shared clonotypes between healthy human individuals. For each subset, genomic DNA was distributed in equal portions over several immunoSEQ plates. Original analysis: Filtering differed, since immunoSEQ gave only junction sequences and no quality scores. Method: immunoSEQ multiplex PCR; TCRdb's copy keeps in-frame clones and lacks some. V and J calls and clone size are given by that table; D and trimming were obtained from the DNA. The table lists about 590,000 clones, roughly 96% of them singletons. This clone was picked up one time. What it binds is unknown. At the DNA level, this CDR3 is encoded by other sequences in the same sample as well. CD8 cells classed as naive were CD45RO-negative and positively selected for CCR7, excluding terminally differentiated effector memory CD45RA+ cells. Those who donated, Caucasian adults without exception, all lived in Nashville, Tennessee.

Whole-study results and caveats: Larger richness was generally estimated for naive than memory subsets.

The germline V gene encodes CDR1 MNHEY and CDR2 SMNVEV (reference sequence). The V segment lost 4 bases and the J segment 3 bases; nucleotides outside the gene matches: 1. The CDR3 runs to 14 residues. Input material: naive CD8+ T cells sorted from blood. V is TRBV27 and J is TRBJ2-1; 9 nucleotides match TRBD1. The TCR comes from a woman in her twenties or thirties in good health. The CDR3 spells CASSWGQGYNEQFF. CDR3 nucleotides: TGTGCCAGCAGTTGGGGACAGGGCTACAATGAGCAGTTCTTC.